The next 18 T cell receptor beta chains were all read from a single sample in a study of blood T cell repertoires in COVID-19. TCRdb's copy holds only in-frame clones and misses some; the assay was immunoSEQ multiplex PCR. Among more than 300,000 clones, about 85% were seen once, and the ten largest hold 5.5% to 6%. The source material was PBMCs or T cells enriched from blood (not recorded which). Receptors originate from a young woman who had recovered from COVID-19.

The chain couples TRBV24-1 to TRBJ1-6; D remains ambiguous. Germline V CDR1 and CDR2: KGHDR, SFDVKD. CDR3 length: 13 residues. V lost 6 bases to trimming and J lost 9 bases, with 11 bases between them. In DNA, the CDR3 is TGTGCCACCAGTAACTTCGGTGGTTCACCCCTCCACTTT. This gives the protein CATSNFGGSPLHF.

V and J are TRBV30 and TRBJ2-1, with 9 bases that match TRBD1. Germline V lookup: CDR1 GTSNPN, CDR2 SVGIG (reference sequence). The CDR3 runs to 14 residues. J gave up 12 bases and V 3 bases, and 12 bases lay outside the gene matches. Here the CDR3 reads CAWSVMDRGMGQFF. The CDR3 bases are TGTGCCTGGAGCGTAATGGACAGGGGAATGGGGCAGTTCTTC.

The rearrangement links TRBV3-1 (or the pseudogene TRBV3-2) to TRBJ2-3; 13 bases line up with TRBD2. Germline V gene lookup returns CDR1 LGHDT and CDR2 YNNKEL (reference sequence). The CDR3 covers 16 residues. Germline trimming cut 4 bases from V and 2 bases from J; bases unmatched to any gene: 3. The CDR3: CASSPTSGGYTDTQYF. CDR3 sequence (DNA): TGTGCCAGCAGCCCGACTAGCGGGGGGTACACAGATACGCAGTATTTT.

The chain carries TRBV5-1 and TRBJ1-4; D possibly corresponds to TRBD1 (5 bases). V lost 4 bases and J lost 7, with 17 bases in between. Germline CDR1 SGHRS, CDR2 YFSETQ. The CDR3 is 15 amino acids. CDR3 nucleotides: TGCGCCAGCAGCGCCGGTCAGGGTTTTTCTGAAAAACTGTTTTTT. This gives the protein CASSAGQGFSEKLFF.

The chain has TRBV19 and TRBJ1-5; a weak D match, TRBD1 (5 bases). The CDR3 spans 14 residues. Per germline, CDR1 LNHDA and CDR2 SQIVND (reference sequence). Trimming removed 5 bases at V and 3 bases at J, with 11 bases between. The CDR3 coding sequence is TGTGCCAGTAGTCTGAGACAGTTCAATCAGCCCCAGCATTTT. Protein sequence: CASSLRQFNQPQHF.

The chain carries TRBV19 and TRBJ1-1; 7 bases are a match to TRBD1. The CDR3 is made up of 12 amino acids. Trimming cost V 5 bases and J 11 bases; bases outside gene matches: 8. CDR1 LNHDA and CDR2 SQIVND come from the germline V gene (reference sequence). In nucleotides, the CDR3 is TGTGCCAGTAGTGAGGGACAGCTGGGGGCTTTCTTT. Amino acids: CASSEGQLGAFF. The complete variable domain, with remaining parts taken from reference TRBV19 and TRBJ1-1, reads DGGITQSPKYLFRKEGQNVTLSCEQNLNHDAMYWYRQDPGQGLRLIYYSQIVNDFQKGDIAEGYSVSREKKESFPLTVTSAQKNPTAFYLCASSEGQLGAFFGQGTRLTVV.

This clone was picked up one time. The chain employs TRBV5-6 and TRBJ2-3; tentatively, D is TRBD2 (5 bases). The CDR3 is made up of 14 amino acids. Germline CDR1 reads SGHDT; CDR2 reads YYEEEE. Trimming took off 4 bases at V and 2 bases at J, with 11 bases between the two ends. CDR3 in DNA: TGTGCCAGCAGCCGCGGAGGTAACACAGATACGCAGTATTTT. Encoded protein: CASSRGGNTDTQYF.

J is TRBJ2-3 and V is TRBV3-1 (or the pseudogene TRBV3-2); 11 bases align to TRBD1. Per germline, CDR1 LGHDT and CDR2 YNNKEL (reference sequence). This CDR3 comprises 13 residues. V was pared by 8 bases and J by 5 bases, with 3 bases of the junction left unmatched. CDR3 DNA: TGTGCCAGCCGGGGACAGGGGGAAGATACGCAGTATTTT. It specifies CASRGQGEDTQYF.

The chain links TRBV7-9 to TRBJ1-3; a weak D match, TRBD1 (6 bases). Germline CDR1 SEHNR, CDR2 FQNEAQ (reference sequence). V was pared by 4 bases and J by 2 bases, with 12 bases between. The CDR3 sequence is 15 residues long. The DNA of the CDR3 is TGTGCCAGCAGCTCCCGGGGGGCGACTGGAAACACCATATATTTT. It yields the protein CASSSRGATGNTIYF.

This clone was seen a few times. V and J are TRBV11-2 and TRBJ2-7, with 10 bases identical to TRBD2. The CDR3 has 15 amino acids. In germline, CDR1 is SGHAT, CDR2 FQNNGV. V trimming: 3 bases; J trimming: 4 bases; junction bases outside the gene matches: 6. The CDR3 is CASSFPGTSVYEQYF. DNA for the CDR3: TGTGCCAGCAGCTTTCCCGGGACTAGCGTATACGAGCAGTACTTC.

The rearrangement uses TRBV5-1 and TRBJ2-7; 11 bases align to TRBD2. CDR1 and CDR2 (germline): SGHRS, YFSETQ. The CDR3 has 16 amino acids. The V segment lost 1 base and the J segment 2 bases; nucleotides outside the gene matches: 5. Here the CDR3 reads CASSLYLAGGTYEQYF. The CDR3 nucleotides read TGCGCCAGCAGCTTGTACCTAGCGGGGGGCACCTACGAGCAGTACTTC.

The chain joins TRBV4-1 to TRBJ1-2, with D unresolved. Trimming left V 1 base short and J 0 bases short, with 9 bases between. Per the germline V gene, CDR1 is MGHRA and CDR2 is YSYEKL. CDR3 length: 15 residues. This CDR3 is CASSQVGSPNYGYTF. As DNA, the CDR3 is TGCGCCAGCAGCCAAGTGGGCAGTCCTAACTATGGCTACACCTTC.

For the CDR3, the DNA is TGCAGCGTCTTGACAGGGGGGAACACTGAAGCTTTCTTT. It is translated as CSVLTGGNTEAFF. The gene calls are TRBV29-1 and TRBJ1-1; 9 bases agree with TRBD1. V was pared by 6 bases and J by 1 base, with 3 bases of the junction left unmatched. The CDR3 totals 13 residues. In germline, CDR1 is SQVTM, CDR2 ANQGSEA.

This chain uses TRBV2 with TRBJ1-6; the D is unclear. Germline-derived CDR1 and CDR2 are SNHLY and FYNNEI. The CDR3 runs 13 residues. The V gene lost 6 bases and the J gene lost 3 bases, with 6 bases spanning the gap. The CDR3 here is CASSDNYNSPLHF. As DNA, the CDR3 is TGTGCCAGCAGCGACAACTATAATTCACCCCTCCACTTT.

This rearrangement joins TRBV7-2 to TRBJ1-6; 8 nucleotides line up with TRBD1. There are 16 residues in the CDR3. V shed 6 bases and J 7 bases; nucleotides not matched to a gene: 11. Germline V lookup: CDR1 SGHTA, CDR2 FQGNSA. This CDR3 reads CASSQGAGQMNSPLHF. CDR3 coding DNA: TGTGCCAGCAGTCAGGGGGCGGGACAGATGAATTCACCCCTCCACTTT.

Comments on this clone: A much bigger clone sits one base away, suggesting this may be a read error. The V gene is TRBV27, the J gene TRBJ2-7; TRBD1 matches 11 bases. V trimming: 5 bases; J trimming: 3 bases; junction bases outside the gene matches: 3. This CDR3 region has 14 residues. Germline CDR1 and CDR2: MNHEY and SMNVEV (reference sequence). CDR3 in amino acids: CASSAGTGGYEQYF. The CDR3, as DNA: TGTGCCAGCAGTGCCGGGACAGGGGGCTACGAGCAGTACTTC.

The CDR3 loop reads CATSDRNRGDYGYTF. The CDR3 DNA sequence: TGTGCCACCAGTGACAGAAACAGGGGGGACTATGGCTACACCTTC. This chain links TRBV24-1 with TRBJ1-2; the match to TRBD1 covers 8 bases. CDR1 and CDR2 (germline): KGHDR, SFDVKD. V shed 4 bases and J 3 bases; nucleotides not matched to a gene: 6. The CDR3 is made up of 15 amino acids.

The chain links TRBV6-5 to TRBJ1-1; D ambiguous. Germline V CDR1 and CDR2: MNHEY, SVGAGI. CDR3 size: 12 residues. V dropped 6 bases and J dropped 3 bases, with 8 bases sitting between them. CDR3 in DNA: TGTGCCAGCAGCCGGGAGTACACTGAAGCTTTCTTT. This translates into CASSREYTEAFF.